The present T cell receptor (beta chain) was sequenced within a study of cytomegalovirus exposure and HLA in healthy donors (dated by TCRdb to 2016 to 2017). Concerning the study at large: In an earlier analysis of 550 to 750 of the donors, around 300 Gb of sequence data and approximately 120 million unique TCR beta sequences from 180 million or so T cells were reported. An early release covering 550 to 700 HLA-typed donors comprised 300 to 350 gigabases of sequencing data and tens of millions of unique TCR sequences. The genetic ancestry cluster associated with self-reported Caucasian donors included roughly four fifths of the 300 to 400 genotyped donors. The aim of the study was to test whether cataloging public T cell receptors could identify signatures of past pathogen exposure. The study used immunosequencing to profile the T cell repertoires of approximately 650 subjects and linked those repertoires to cytomegalovirus serostatus. In addition to the first cohort of 666 subjects, a separate validation cohort of approximately 110 different subjects was used. The study combined high-throughput TCR immunosequencing, statistical association of individual TCRs with disease status, and machine learning to predict cytomegalovirus infection status. To study patterns of TCR occurrence, a later analysis re-analyzed previously published TCR beta repertoires from around 700 donors and added high-resolution HLA genotyping. Rather than drawing on any new phenotypic data, the later analysis identified candidate immune exposures from TCR beta sequences and the way those sequences occurred across donors. An earlier analysis of around 640 of the donors used high-throughput TCR beta sequencing to judge whether each TCR beta V gene segment behaved as functional or pseudogenic. Donor age, sex, ethnicity and CMV serostatus were compiled together with the repertoire data. In a later genetic analysis, genome-wide SNP genotypes for about three fifths of the roughly 670 donors were used, and that subset was treated as a discovery cohort. All discovery cohort repertoires had been generated on a single sequencing platform. HLA typing included class I and class II loci at four-digit resolution. The number of typed donors differed by locus: about 620-630 for A, B, C, DRB1 and DQB1; approximately 530 for DQA1; 606 for DPA1; and 400 to 480 for DPB1. Five DR-DQ haplotypes were handled as single units for association and clustering because linkage in the cohort was strong. On average, roughly 240,000 unique TCR beta nucleotide sequences were sequenced per donor among about 400 genotyped donors of the cohort, with roughly 20% of those sequences being non-productive. Study-wide conclusions, independent of this receptor: An association between a missense DCLRE1C variant and V-gene and J-gene trimming of TCR beta chains was found in a later genetic analysis and replicated in an independent cohort. Across donors, most TCR sequences were observed very rarely, whereas some public TCRs were present in many individuals. According to a later analysis, most CMV-associated TCR beta chains appeared to be HLA-restricted, and the HLA associations seemed to be driven largely by CMV exposure. When HLA alleles, especially DR and DQ, strongly co-occurred, TCR associations were difficult to assign to individual alleles. In a later genetic analysis, fewer N-insertions in productive TCRs were reported among donors in an Asian-associated ancestry cluster than the approximately 710-donor mean. According to a later analysis, parvovirus B19, influenza, CMV and Epstein-Barr virus appeared linked to several top co-occurrence clusters. According to the authors, the approach could potentially be generalized to other disease states and immunological phenotypes. In a later analysis, about 17,000 TCR beta sequences were associated with specific HLA alleles at a false discovery rate of 0.05. In a later analysis, HLA-associated TCR beta chains were found to be more clonally expanded and to have lower generation probabilities than equally common non-associated chains. HLA typing was unavailable for some donors at each locus, so association tests used only the typed subset. Presence/absence analyses assumed roughly uniform sequencing depth across donors, an assumption that may not hold. A further reported finding was that TCR beta sequences accurately predicted the HLA-A and HLA-B alleles for most subjects in the first cohort. Some IMGT-functional V segments, including TRBV6-2 and TRBV6-3, could not be told apart with the 87-base-pair reads, so those segments were excluded. An earlier analysis of approximately 570 of the donors showed that most TCR beta V segments appeared in productive rearrangements either about 87% or about 30% of the time, which broadly matched IMGT annotations. Because counts were too low, approximately 18 rarely observed V segments, including chromosome 9 orphons, were excluded from the earlier analysis of around 640 of the donors. Correlated functional status among segregating V segments might be attributable to linkage disequilibrium, but an unknown experimental factor could not be ruled out. A cluster of highly shared sequence variants was judged likely to represent a technical artifact of the sequencing pipeline. The study gave a list of 150 to 200 TCR beta chains associated with cytomegalovirus. The classifier was reported to diagnose cytomegalovirus status with high specificity and sensitivity in both the original cohort and the validation cohort. A few of the identified cytomegalovirus-associated TCR beta chains were confirmed in vitro to be specific for cytomegalovirus antigens. A later analysis found that TCR association rates varied across HLA loci, with DRB1 alleles showing the most associated TCRs and HLA-C alleles the fewest. CMV serostatus was the only immune exposure information available for the cohort. Only TCR beta chains were sequenced in this cohort, and the absence of alpha or paired-chain data limited detectable features.

Remarks on this clone: It lacks a known antigen. Base-call qualities are not available, and no considerably larger clone is one nucleotide away.

In total, just over 650 healthy bone marrow donors made up the cohort. At the time of sampling, all cohort members were nominally healthy, though unrecorded immune exposures were likely present. The donor tested CMV seronegative, placing the donor among the roughly 350 seronegative members of the cohort. A peripheral blood sample was collected from each donor, and TCR beta sequencing was performed on peripheral blood mononuclear cells. The Qiagen DNeasy Blood Extraction Kit was used to extract genomic DNA from the blood cell samples. Reading the germline V gene (reference sequence) gives CDR1 MNHEY and CDR2 SMNVEV. The cysteine opens and the phenylalanine closes a CDR3 of 14 amino acids. Only the CDR3 DNA stays, 42 bases, in frame from base 1. At the junction V is shortened by 6 bases and J by 5 bases, with 16 bases in between. The library was prepared using the immunoSEQ multiplex PCR assay. A mixture of 60 forward primers for TCR Vbeta segments and 13 reverse primers for TCR Jbeta segments was used in the multiplex PCR. The CDR3 region of rearranged TCR beta genes was amplified from genomic DNA by a multiplex PCR assay. The Illumina HiSeq System was used to sequence the amplified TCR beta libraries as 87-base-pair reads. The paper's data handling went like this. A later analysis counted tens of millions of unique TCR beta chains across the 500 to 850 repertoires, and some 11 million of these chains were shared by at least two donors. To remove PCR and sequencing errors, raw reads were error-corrected and collapsed into unique sequences using a nearest-neighbor algorithm that merged closely related sequences. To assign V, D and J gene segments, CDR3 sequences were aligned to IMGT reference sequences. For a sequence to be retained, a match of at least six nucleotides was required to both a V gene segment and a J gene segment. A rearrangement was called productive if the CDR3 had no stop codons and remained in frame with V and J, and every other rearrangement was called non-productive. Following IMGT convention, CDR3 was defined as the stretch from the second conserved V-encoded cysteine up to the conserved J-encoded phenylalanine. In an earlier analysis of more than 550 of the donors, sequences lacking an unambiguous match to a single V gene segment were excluded. An earlier analysis of approximately 590 of the donors classified V segments as functional when productive rearrangements were above 56.7% and as segregating when the standard deviation between donors was above 5%. A statistical classification framework was built to diagnose cytomegalovirus status from the catalog of TCR beta chain sequences. A later analysis assigned V and J genes by comparing TCR nucleotide sequences with IMGT/GENE-DB human TR gene sequences. The TCRdist pipeline was used in a later analysis to assign CDR3 sequences and most-parsimonious VDJ recombination scenarios. In a later analysis, every TCR beta chain was defined by the combination of its CDR3 amino acid sequence and its V-gene family, and reads without a unique V-gene family were dropped. To address suspected cross-contamination and a sequencing artifact, a later analysis removed around 590 highly shared, low-generation-probability nucleotide sequences. In a later analysis, a clonal expansion index for each public chain was calculated from normalized within-repertoire ranks of inferred template counts. A later analysis computed generation probabilities with a VDJ recombination model fitted to out-of-frame rearrangements, and checked the results against IGoR. In a later analysis, TCR-TCR, TCR-HLA and TCR-CMV co-occurrence was scored with hypergeometric tests, and a repertoire-size bias correction was applied to TCR pairs. A later analysis estimated false discovery rates by permuting HLA or CMV assignments 20 times. In a later analysis, co-occurring TCRs were grouped using DBSCAN, and TCRdist sequence similarity was added for clustering within HLA-allele-positive subsets. Co-occurrence clustering excluded repertoires with fewer than 30,000 or more than 120,000 public chains, plus five with anomalous nucleotide sharing. The clones in this table, taken by TCRdb from immuneACCESS, are in-frame only. Not every clone is retained; where verified, under half of the shortfall comes from an unresolved V gene, and the cause of the rest is unknown. D and trimming come from the DNA, and the V and J calls and clone size come from that table. The sample contains 100,000 to 150,000 clones, about 75% of them found a single time. The ten largest clonotypes hold 1.3% to 1.5% of the sample.

Sequencing used PBMCs. The chain joins TRBV27 to TRBJ2-5; TRBD2 is perhaps the D gene, given 6 matching bases. The origin of this receptor is a woman aged 35 to 49 in good health and CMV-seronegative. The CDR3 region has the sequence CASRDFARGETQYF. The nucleotides read TGTGCCAGCAGAGACTTCGCCCGGGGGGAGACCCAGTACTTC.